Listed here are 9 T cell receptor beta chains from one sample, sequenced in a study of post-analysis software for immune sequencing data. Study results and caveats: In patients, about 5 TRBV segments were more frequent than in controls, with TRBV5-6, TRBV5-1 and TRBV20-1 among them.

Their antigens are not known. Unique molecular identifiers featured in each of the TCR beta cDNA libraries. TCRdb re-derived calls from the PCR reads in MiXCR, one entry per CDR3 protein. This sample carries 750,000 to 900,000 distinct CDR3 sequences, more than 45% of them seen once, and the ten largest clones take around 4.7%. The sequenced sample consisted of blood. These receptors all come from a girl aged 10 to 17 with multiple sclerosis.

CDR3 sequence reads: CASSHRTDDGYTF. In nucleotides, the CDR3 is TGCGCCAGCAGCCACCGGACAGATGATGGCTACACCTTC. The chain uses TRBV4-1 and TRBJ1-2; perhaps TRBD1 as D (6 bases). The CDR3 runs to 13 residues. CDR1 and CDR2 (germline): MGHRA, YSYEKL. Trimming shortened V by 3 bases and J by 6 bases, and 11 bases separated the two germline ends.

The chain joins TRBV12-3 or TRBV12-4 to TRBJ1-2, with D hard to call. Trimming took off 3 bases at V and 4 bases at J, with 9 bases between the two ends. CDR3 length: 13 amino acids. The CDR3 DNA sequence: TGTGCCAGCAGTTTGTGGGGTGGCTATGGCTACACCTTC. Translating it yields CASSLWGGYGYTF.

This rearrangement joins TRBV6-6 to TRBJ1-5; D is uncertain. The CDR3 length is 17 residues. Germline V lookup: CDR1 MNHNY, CDR2 SVGAGI (reference sequence). V lost 2 bases and J 0 bases, leaving 14 bases between the germline ends. The CDR3 DNA follows: TGTGCCAGCAGTTACGCGATGGCAGGATCTAGCAATCAGCCCCAGCATTTT. Protein: CASSYAMAGSSNQPQHF.

DNA of the CDR3: TGCAGTGCCCTAGGGGAGGGAGCGGGCGGCTACACCTTC. Translating it yields CSALGEGAGGYTF. The rearrangement joins TRBV20-1 to TRBJ1-2; maybe TRBD1 (5 bases). The CDR3 consists of 13 residues. Trimming removed 6 bases at V and 8 bases at J, with 19 bases between. Germline CDR1 reads DFQATT; CDR2 reads SNEGSKA (reference sequence).

The genes are TRBV13 and TRBJ2-7, with 10 bases lining up with TRBD2. The V gene end was trimmed by 4 bases and the J gene end by 0 bases; junction bases not matched to a gene: 6. The CDR3 spans 16 residues. Germline V gene lookup returns CDR1 PRHDT and CDR2 FYEKMQ (reference sequence). The CDR3 coding sequence is TGTGCCAGCAGCTCGACGACTAGCGGGTCCTCCTACGAGCAGTACTTC. It yields the protein CASSSTTSGSSYEQYF. Full variable domain (missing parts from reference TRBV13 and TRBJ2-7): AAGVIQSPRHLIKEKRETATLKCYPIPRHDTVYWYQQGPGQDPQFLISFYEKMQSDKGSIPDRFSAQQFSDYHSELNMSSLELGDSALYFCASSSTTSGSSYEQYFGPGTRLTVT.

This chain links TRBV6-1 with TRBJ2-1; D gene uncertain. The J call is uncertain, as TRBJ2-7 better fits the DNA end. Germline CDR1 is MNHNS and CDR2 is SASEGT. The CDR3 runs to 13 residues. In nucleotides, the CDR3 is TGTGCCACCCATTACGTGGGCCTAGACGAGCAGTACTTC. Encoded protein: CATHYVGLDEQYF.

In its sample, this clonotype was seen a few times. The V and J genes are TRBV20-1 and TRBJ2-7; 8 nucleotides agree with TRBD2. This CDR3 is built from 15 residues. The germline CDR1 and CDR2 sequences are DFQATT and SNEGSKA (reference sequence). The V gene end was trimmed by 3 bases and the J gene end by 4 bases; junction bases not matched to a gene: 11. DNA for the CDR3: TGCAGTGCTAGCTCAATCCAGCGGGAGAGGTACGAGCAGTACTTC. Protein: CSASSIQRERYEQYF.

This clonotype has just one count. The chain joins TRBV20-1 to TRBJ1-2; tentative D call: TRBD1 (5 bases). V was shortened by 3 bases and J by 3 bases, with 11 bases between the two germline ends. The CDR3 length is 13 residues. Per the germline V gene, CDR1 is DFQATT and CDR2 is SNEGSKA (reference sequence). DNA for the CDR3: TGCAGTGCTAGTGGGGGGTCGGACTATGGCTACACCTTC. Translated: CSASGGSDYGYTF.

This sequence joins TRBV12-3 or TRBV12-4 and TRBJ1-2, with 9 bases identical to TRBD1. With 4 bases clipped from V and 6 bases from J, the junction kept 12 bases outside the gene matches. This CDR3 has 16 amino acids. The CDR3 DNA sequence: TGTGCCAGCAGTTCTCCCCCCGACAGGGGGGGGGATGGCTACACCTTC. Translation: CASSSPPDRGGDGYTF.